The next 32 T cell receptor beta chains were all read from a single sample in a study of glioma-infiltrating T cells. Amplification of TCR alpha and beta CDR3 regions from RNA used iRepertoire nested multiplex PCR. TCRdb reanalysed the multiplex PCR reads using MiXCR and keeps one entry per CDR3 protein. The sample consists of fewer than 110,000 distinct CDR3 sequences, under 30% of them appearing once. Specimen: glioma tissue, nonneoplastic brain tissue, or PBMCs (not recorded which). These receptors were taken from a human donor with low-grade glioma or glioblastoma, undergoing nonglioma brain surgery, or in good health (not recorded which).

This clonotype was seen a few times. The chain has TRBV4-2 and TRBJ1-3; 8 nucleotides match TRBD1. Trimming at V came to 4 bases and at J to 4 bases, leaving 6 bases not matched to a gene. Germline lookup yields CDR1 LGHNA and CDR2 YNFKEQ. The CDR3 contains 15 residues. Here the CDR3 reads CASSPKDRAGNTIYF. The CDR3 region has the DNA TGTGCCAGCAGCCCAAAGGACAGGGCCGGAAACACCATATATTTT.

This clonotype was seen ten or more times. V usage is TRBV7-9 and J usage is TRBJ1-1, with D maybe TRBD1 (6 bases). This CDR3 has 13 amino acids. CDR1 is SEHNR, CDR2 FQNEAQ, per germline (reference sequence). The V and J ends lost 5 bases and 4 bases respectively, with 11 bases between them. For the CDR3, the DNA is TGTGCCAGCAGCCAAAGGGGGTCCACTGAAGCTTTCTTT. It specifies CASSQRGSTEAFF.

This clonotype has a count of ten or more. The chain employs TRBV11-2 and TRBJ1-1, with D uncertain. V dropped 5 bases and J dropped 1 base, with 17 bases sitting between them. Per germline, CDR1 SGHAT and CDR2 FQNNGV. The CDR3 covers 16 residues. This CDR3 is CASSPDFRVRNTEAFF. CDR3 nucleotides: TGTGCCAGCAGCCCCGATTTTCGGGTTCGGAACACTGAAGCTTTCTTT.

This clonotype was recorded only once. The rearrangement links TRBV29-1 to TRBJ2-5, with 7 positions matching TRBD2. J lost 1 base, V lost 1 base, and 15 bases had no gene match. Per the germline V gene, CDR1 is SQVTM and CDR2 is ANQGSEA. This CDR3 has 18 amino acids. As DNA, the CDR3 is TGCAGCGTTGAAGGCGAGACTAGCTCCGAATATCTCCAAGAGACCCAGTACTTC. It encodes CSVEGETSSEYLQETQYF.

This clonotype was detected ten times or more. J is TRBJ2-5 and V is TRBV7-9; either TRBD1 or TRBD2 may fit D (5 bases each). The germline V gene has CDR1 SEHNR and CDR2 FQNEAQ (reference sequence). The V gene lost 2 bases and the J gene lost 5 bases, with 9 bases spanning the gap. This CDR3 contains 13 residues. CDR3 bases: TGTGCCAGCAGCTTAATCGGGGCGGAGACCCAGTACTTC. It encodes CASSLIGAETQYF.

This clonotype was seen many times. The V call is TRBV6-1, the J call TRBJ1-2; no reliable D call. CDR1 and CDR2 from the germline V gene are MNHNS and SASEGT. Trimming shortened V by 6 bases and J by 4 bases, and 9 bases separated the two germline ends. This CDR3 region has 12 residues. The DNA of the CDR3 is TGTGCCAGCAGGCCAGGCGCCTATGGCTACACCTTC. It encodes CASRPGAYGYTF.

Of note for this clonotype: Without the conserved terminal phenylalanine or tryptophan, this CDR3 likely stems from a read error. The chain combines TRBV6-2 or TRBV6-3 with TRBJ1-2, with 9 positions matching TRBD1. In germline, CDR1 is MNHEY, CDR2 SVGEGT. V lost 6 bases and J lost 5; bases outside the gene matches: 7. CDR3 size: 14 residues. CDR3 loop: CASRPDRGGYGYTL. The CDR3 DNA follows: TGTGCCAGCAGACCGGACAGGGGAGGATATGGCTACACCCTC.

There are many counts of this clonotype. This CDR3 is CASSSLPYRAPYDGYTF. As DNA, the CDR3 is TGTGCCAGCAGTTCCCTCCCGTACAGGGCACCATACGATGGCTACACCTTC. V is TRBV6-1 and J is TRBJ1-2; TRBD1 is a possible D gene (6 bases). The CDR3 loop spans 17 amino acids. CDR1 and CDR2 (germline): MNHNS, SASEGT. Trimming removed 5 bases at V and 6 bases at J, with 25 bases between.

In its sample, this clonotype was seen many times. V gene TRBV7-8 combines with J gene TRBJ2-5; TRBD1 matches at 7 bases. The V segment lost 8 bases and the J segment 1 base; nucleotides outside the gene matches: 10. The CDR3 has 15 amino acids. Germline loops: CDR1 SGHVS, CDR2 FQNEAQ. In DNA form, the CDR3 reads TGTGCCAGCTTCCCGGGACAGATCATCCAAGAGACCCAGTACTTC. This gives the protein CASFPGQIIQETQYF. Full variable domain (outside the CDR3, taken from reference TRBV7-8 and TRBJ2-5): GAGVSQSPRYKVAKRGQDVALRCDPISGHVSLFWYQQALGQGPEFLTYFQNEAQLDKSGLPSDRFFAERPEGSVSTLKIQRTQQEDSAVYLCASFPGQIIQETQYFGPGTRLLVL.

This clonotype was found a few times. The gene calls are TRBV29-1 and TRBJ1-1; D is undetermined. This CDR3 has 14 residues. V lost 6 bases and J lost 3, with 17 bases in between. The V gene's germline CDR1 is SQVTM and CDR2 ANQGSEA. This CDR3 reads CSVSTTVSDTEAFF. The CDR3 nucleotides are TGCAGCGTCTCAACCACGGTATCGGACACTGAAGCTTTCTTT.

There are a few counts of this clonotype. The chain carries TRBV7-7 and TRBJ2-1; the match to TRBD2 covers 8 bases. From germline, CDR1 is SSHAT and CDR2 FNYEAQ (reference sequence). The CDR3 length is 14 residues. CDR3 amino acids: CACGGLSPGGEQFF. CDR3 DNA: TGTGCTTGCGGGGGACTCTCGCCGGGGGGGGAGCAGTTCTTC.

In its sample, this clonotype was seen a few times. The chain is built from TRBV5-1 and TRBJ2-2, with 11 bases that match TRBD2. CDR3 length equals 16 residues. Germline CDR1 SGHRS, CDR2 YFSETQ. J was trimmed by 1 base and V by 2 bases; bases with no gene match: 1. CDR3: CASSFLAGGNTGELFF. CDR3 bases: TGCGCCAGCAGCTTCCTAGCGGGGGGGAACACCGGGGAGCTGTTTTTT.

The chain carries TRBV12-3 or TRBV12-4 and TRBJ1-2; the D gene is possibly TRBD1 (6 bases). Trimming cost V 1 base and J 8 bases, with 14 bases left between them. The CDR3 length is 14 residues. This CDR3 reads CASSLGGGGGGYTF. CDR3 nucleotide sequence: TGTGCCAGCAGTTTAGGAGGAGGGGGAGGCGGCTACACCTTC.

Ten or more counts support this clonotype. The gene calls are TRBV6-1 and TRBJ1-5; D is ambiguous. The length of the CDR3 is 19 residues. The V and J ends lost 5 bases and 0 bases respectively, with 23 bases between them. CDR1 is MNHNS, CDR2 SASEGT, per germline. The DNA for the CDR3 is TGTGCCAGCAGTCCCCTCCCTGGGGTTCGGGGTTATAGCAATCAGCCCCAGCATTTT. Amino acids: CASSPLPGVRGYSNQPQHF.

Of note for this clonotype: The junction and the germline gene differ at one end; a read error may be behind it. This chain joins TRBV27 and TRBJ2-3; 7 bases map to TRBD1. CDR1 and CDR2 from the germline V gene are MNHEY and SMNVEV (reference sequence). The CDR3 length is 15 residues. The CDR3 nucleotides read TGTGCCAGCAGTAGGGGGCCCCCCTACACAGATAAGCAGTATTTT. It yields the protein CASSRGPPYTDKQYF.

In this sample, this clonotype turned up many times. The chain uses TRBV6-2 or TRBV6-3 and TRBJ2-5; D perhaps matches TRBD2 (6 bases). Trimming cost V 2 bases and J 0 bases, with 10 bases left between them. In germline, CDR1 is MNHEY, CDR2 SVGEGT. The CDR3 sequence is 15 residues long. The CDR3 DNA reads TGTGCCAGCAGTTACGCCGGGGGAAACCAAGAGACCCAGTACTTC. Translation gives CASSYAGGNQETQYF.

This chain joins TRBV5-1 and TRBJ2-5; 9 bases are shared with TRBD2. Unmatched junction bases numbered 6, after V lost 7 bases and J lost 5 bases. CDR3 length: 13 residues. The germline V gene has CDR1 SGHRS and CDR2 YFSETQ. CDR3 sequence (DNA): TGCGCCAGCTGCCATAGCGGGGGCGAGACCCAGTACTTC. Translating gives CASCHSGGETQYF.

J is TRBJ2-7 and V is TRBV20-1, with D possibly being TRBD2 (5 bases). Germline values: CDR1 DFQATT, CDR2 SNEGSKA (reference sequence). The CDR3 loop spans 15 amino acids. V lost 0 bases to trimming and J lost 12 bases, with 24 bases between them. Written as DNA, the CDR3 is TGCAGTGCTAGAGATCCCGGGTCTCTACTTTACGAGGGGTACTTC. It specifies CSARDPGSLLYEGYF.

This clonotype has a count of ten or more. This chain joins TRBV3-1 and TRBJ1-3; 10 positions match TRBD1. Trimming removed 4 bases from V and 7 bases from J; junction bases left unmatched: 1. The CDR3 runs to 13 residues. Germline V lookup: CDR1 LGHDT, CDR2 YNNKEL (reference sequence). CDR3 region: CASSRGQGNTIYF. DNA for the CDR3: TGTGCCAGCAGCCGGGGACAGGGGAACACCATATATTTT.

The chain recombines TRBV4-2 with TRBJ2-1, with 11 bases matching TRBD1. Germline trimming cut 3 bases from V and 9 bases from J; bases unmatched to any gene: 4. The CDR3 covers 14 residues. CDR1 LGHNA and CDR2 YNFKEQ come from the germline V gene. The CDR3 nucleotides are TGTGCCAGCAGCCAGAGGACAGGGGGCCGTGAGCAGTTCTTC. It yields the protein CASSQRTGGREQFF.

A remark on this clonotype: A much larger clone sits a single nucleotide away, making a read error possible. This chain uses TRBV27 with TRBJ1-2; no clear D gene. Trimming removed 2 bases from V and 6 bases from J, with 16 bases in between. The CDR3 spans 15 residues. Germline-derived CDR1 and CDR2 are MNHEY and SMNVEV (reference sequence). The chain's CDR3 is CASSLDETKRDGYTF. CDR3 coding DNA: TGTGCCAGCAGTTTAGACGAGACAAAAAGGGATGGCTACACCTTC.

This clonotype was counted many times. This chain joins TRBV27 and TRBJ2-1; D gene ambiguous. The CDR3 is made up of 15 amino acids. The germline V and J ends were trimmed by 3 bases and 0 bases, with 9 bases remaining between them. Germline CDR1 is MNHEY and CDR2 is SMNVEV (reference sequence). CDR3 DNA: TGTGCCAGCAGTTTTTCCCTCAGCTCCTACAATGAGCAGTTCTTC. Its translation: CASSFSLSSYNEQFF.

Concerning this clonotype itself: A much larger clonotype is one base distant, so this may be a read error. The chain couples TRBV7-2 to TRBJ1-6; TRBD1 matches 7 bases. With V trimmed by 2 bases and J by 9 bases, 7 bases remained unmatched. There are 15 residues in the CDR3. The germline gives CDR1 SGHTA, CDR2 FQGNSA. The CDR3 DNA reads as TGTGCCAGCAGCTTATTAGCAGGGGGATTTTCACCCCTCCACTTT. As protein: CASSLLAGGFSPLHF.

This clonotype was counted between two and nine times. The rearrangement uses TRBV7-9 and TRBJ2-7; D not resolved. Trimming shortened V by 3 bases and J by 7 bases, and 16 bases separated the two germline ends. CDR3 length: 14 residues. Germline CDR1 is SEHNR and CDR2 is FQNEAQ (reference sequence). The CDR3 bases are TGTGCCAGCAGCTTCTTTCCCCAAATCCGAGAGCAGTACTTC. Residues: CASSFFPQIREQYF.

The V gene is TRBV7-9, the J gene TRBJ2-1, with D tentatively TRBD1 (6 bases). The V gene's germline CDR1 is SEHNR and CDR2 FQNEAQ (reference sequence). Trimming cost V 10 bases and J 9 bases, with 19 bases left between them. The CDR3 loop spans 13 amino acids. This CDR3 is CATRILQGSEQFF. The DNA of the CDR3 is TGTGCCACTCGGATTTTACAGGGCAGTGAGCAGTTCTTC.

For the CDR3, the DNA is TGTGCCAGCAGTTCTGGGTTCGGCGTCAATCAGCCCCAGCATTTT. This translates into CASSSGFGVNQPQHF. This rearrangement joins TRBV2 to TRBJ1-5; D remains unclear. CDR1 SNHLY and CDR2 FYNNEI come from the germline V gene. The CDR3 is 15 amino acids. The V and J ends lost 5 bases and 3 bases respectively, with 14 bases between them. Supplemented by reference TRBV2 and TRBJ1-5, the full variable domain reads EPEVTQTPSHQVTQMGQEVILRCVPISNHLYFYWYRQILGQKVEFLVSFYNNEISEKSEIFDDQFSVERPDGSNFTLKIRSTKLEDSAMYFCASSSGFGVNQPQHFGDGTRLSIL.

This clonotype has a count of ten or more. CDR3 bases: TGCAGTGCCGCTAAGACAGGGAGGCCAGATACGCAGTATTTT. Protein sequence: CSAAKTGRPDTQYF. The chain employs TRBV20-1 and TRBJ2-3, with D possibly TRBD1 on 7 matching bases. The CDR3 length is 14 residues. V lost 6 bases and J 4 bases, leaving 17 bases between the germline ends. The V gene's germline CDR1 is DFQATT and CDR2 SNEGSKA (reference sequence).

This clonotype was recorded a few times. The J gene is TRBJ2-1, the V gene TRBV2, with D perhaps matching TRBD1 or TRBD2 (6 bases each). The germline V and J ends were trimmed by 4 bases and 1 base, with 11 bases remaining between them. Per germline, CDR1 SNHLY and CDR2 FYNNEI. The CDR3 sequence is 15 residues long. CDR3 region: CASSAPGASYNEQFF. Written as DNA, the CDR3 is TGTGCCAGCAGTGCCCCGGGGGCGTCCTACAATGAGCAGTTCTTC. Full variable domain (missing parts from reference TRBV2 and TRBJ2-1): EPEVTQTPSHQVTQMGQEVILRCVPISNHLYFYWYRQILGQKVEFLVSFYNNEISEKSEIFDDQFSVERPDGSNFTLKIRSTKLEDSAMYFCASSAPGASYNEQFFGPGTRLTVL.

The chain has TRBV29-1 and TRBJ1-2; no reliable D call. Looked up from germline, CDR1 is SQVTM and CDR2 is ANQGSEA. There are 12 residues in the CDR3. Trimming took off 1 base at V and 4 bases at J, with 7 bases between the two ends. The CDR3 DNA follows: TGCAGCGTTGAAGGCAGGCCCTATGGCTACACCTTC. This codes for CSVEGRPYGYTF.

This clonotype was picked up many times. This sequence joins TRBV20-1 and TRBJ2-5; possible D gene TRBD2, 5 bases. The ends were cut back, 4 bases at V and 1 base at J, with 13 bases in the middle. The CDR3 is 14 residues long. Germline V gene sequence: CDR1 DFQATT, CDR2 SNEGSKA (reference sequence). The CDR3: CSAMLGLSQETQYF. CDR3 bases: TGCAGTGCTATGCTCGGACTCAGCCAAGAGACCCAGTACTTC.

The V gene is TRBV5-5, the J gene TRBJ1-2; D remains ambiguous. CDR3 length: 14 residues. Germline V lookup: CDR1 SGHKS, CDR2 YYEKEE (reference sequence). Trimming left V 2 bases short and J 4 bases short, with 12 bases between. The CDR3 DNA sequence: TGTGCCAGCAGCTTAACTCAGTCACTCTATGGCTACACCTTC. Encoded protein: CASSLTQSLYGYTF. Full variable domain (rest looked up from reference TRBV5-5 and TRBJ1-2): DAGVTQSPTHLIKTRGQQVTLRCSPISGHKSVSWYQQVLGQGPQFIFQYYEKEERGRGNFPDRFSARQFPNYSSELNVNALLLGDSALYLCASSLTQSLYGYTFGSGTRLTVV.

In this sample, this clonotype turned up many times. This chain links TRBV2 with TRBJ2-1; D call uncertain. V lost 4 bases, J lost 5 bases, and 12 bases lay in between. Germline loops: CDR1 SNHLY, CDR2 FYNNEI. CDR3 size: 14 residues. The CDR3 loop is CASSVHSVNNEQFF. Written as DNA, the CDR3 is TGTGCCAGCAGTGTTCACAGCGTTAACAATGAGCAGTTCTTC. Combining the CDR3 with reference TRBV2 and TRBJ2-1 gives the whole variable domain EPEVTQTPSHQVTQMGQEVILRCVPISNHLYFYWYRQILGQKVEFLVSFYNNEISEKSEIFDDQFSVERPDGSNFTLKIRSTKLEDSAMYFCASSVHSVNNEQFFGPGTRLTVL.